This TCR beta chain was retrieved from a study of tumor-infiltrating lymphocytes in primary liver carcinoma. Study information: Staging of the tumors gave T1-T3 N0M0, with widths of 4.2 to 10 cm.

With approximately 470 ng total RNA as template and a constant-region primer, TCR beta cDNA was made. Three-round nested multiplex PCR performed with slightly modified ARM-PCR produced the TCR beta libraries. The first two PCR rounds used TRBV1-TRBV30 primers with a Cbeta primer, 9 to 10 cycles each. Each CDR3 protein is one row after TCRdb ran MiXCR on the multiplex PCR reads. The table has some 110,000 distinct CDR3 sequences, around 60% seen once; the top ten hold approximately 8.9%. The germline gives CDR1 MNHNS, CDR2 SASEGT. The CDR3 spans 16 residues. V trimming: 9 bases; J trimming: 4 bases; junction bases outside the gene matches: 10. This clonotype showed up many times. The target antigen is unknown. Starting material for RNA and DNA co-extraction consisted of roughly 17-31 mg of unsorted bulk tissue. Primary liver carcinoma in the patients was surgically resected. Samples were taken from five separate regions (per tumor).

Findings and caveats of the study: Present in all five tumor regions were only about 7-25% of the top clones.

This clonotype originated in a woman in her fifties or sixties with primary liver carcinoma and hepatitis B virus infection. This chain connects TRBV6-1 to TRBJ2-5; 14 bases align to TRBD2. The sequenced material came from liver tumor tissue from sampling region 3. Subset given: tumor region T3, left-lateral pole. As DNA, the CDR3 is TGTGCCAGTAACCCGGGACTAGCGGGAGCACGAGAGACCCAGTACTTC. Translated: CASNPGLAGARETQYF.